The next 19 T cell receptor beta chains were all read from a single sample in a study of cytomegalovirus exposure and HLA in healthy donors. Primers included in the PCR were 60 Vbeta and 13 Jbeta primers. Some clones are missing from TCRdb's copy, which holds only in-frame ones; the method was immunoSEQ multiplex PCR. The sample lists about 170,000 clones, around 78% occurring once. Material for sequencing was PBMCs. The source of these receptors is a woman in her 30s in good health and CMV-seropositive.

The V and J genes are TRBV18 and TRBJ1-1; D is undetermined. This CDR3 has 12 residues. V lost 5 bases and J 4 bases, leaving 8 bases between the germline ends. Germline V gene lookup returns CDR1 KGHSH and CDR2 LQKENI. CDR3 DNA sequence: TGTGCCAGCTCAACAGCCATCACTGAAGCTTTCTTT. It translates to CASSTAITEAFF.

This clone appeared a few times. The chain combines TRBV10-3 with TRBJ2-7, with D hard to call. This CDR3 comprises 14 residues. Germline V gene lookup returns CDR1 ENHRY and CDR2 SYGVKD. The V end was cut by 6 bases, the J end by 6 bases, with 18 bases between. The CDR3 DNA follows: TGTGCCATCAGGGGCTGGCAGATCTCGTCCGAGCAGTACTTC. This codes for CAIRGWQISSEQYF.

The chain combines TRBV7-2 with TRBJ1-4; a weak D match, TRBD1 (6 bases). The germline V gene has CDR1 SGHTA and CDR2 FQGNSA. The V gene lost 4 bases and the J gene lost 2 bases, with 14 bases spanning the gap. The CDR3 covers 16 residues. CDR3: CASSSIGGATNEKLFF. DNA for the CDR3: TGTGCCAGCAGCTCGATAGGGGGGGCTACTAATGAAAAACTGTTTTTT. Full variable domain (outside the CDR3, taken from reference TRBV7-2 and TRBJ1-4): GAGVSQSPSNKVTEKGKDVELRCDPISGHTALYWYRQSLGQGLEFLIYFQGNSAPDKSGLPSDRFSAERTGGSVSTLTIQRTQQEDSAVYLCASSSIGGATNEKLFFGSGTQLSVL.

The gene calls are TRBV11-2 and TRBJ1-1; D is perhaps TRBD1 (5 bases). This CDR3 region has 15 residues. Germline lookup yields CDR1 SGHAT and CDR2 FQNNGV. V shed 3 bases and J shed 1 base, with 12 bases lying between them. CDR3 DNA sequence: TGTGCCAGCAGCTTTGGGGGGGTAAGGAACACTGAAGCTTTCTTT. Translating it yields CASSFGGVRNTEAFF.

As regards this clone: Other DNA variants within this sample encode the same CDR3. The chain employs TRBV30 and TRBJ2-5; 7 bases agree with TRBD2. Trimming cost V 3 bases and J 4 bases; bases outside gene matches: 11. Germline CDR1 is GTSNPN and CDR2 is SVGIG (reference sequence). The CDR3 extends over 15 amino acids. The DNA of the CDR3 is TGTGCCTGGAGCGGGCTGGCGGGGGTCGGAGAGACCCAGTACTTC. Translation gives CAWSGLAGVGETQYF.

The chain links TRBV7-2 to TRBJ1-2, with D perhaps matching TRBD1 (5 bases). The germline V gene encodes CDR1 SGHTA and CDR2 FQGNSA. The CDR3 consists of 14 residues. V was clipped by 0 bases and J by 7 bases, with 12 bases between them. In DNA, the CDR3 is TGTGCCAGCAGCTTAGCTCAGGGCAACGTTGGCTACACCTTC. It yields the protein CASSLAQGNVGYTF.

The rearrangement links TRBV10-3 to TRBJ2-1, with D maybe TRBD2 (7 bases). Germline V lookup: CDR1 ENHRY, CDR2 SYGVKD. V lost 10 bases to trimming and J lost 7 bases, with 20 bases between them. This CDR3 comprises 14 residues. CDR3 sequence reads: CATRGALGQNEQFF. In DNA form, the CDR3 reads TGTGCCACACGGGGGGCCCTGGGTCAAAATGAGCAGTTCTTC.

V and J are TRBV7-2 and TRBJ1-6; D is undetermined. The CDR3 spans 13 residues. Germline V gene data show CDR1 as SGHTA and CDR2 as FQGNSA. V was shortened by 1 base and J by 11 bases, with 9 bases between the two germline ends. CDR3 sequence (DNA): TGTGCCAGCAGCTTAGAGGCCAGCGCACCCCTCCACTTT. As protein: CASSLEASAPLHF.

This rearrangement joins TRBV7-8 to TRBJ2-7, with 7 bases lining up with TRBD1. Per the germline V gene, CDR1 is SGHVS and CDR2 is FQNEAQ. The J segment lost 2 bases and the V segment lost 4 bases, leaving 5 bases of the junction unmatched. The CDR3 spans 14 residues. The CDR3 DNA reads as TGTGCCAGCAGCTACTCACAGGGGCCCTACGAGCAGTACTTC. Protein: CASSYSQGPYEQYF.

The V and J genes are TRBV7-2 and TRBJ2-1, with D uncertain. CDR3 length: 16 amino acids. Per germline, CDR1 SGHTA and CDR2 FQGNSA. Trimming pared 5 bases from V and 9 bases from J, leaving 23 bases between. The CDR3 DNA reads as TGTGCCAGCAGCATAATGGTTCCCCTAGGATCCGGTGAGCAGTTCTTC. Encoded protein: CASSIMVPLGSGEQFF.

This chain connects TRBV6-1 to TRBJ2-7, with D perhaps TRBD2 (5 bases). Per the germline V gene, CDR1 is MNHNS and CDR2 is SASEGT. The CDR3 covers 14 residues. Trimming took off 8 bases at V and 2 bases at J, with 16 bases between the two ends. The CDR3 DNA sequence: TGTGCCAGCTTACCGTCCGTGGGAGCCTACGAGCAGTACTTC. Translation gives CASLPSVGAYEQYF.

The CDR3 sequence is CASIGWQGSNYGYTF. The CDR3 coding sequence is TGTGCCAGTATTGGGTGGCAGGGATCCAACTATGGCTACACCTTC. V and J are TRBV19 and TRBJ1-2, with D maybe TRBD1 (5 bases). The CDR3 covers 15 residues. Germline values: CDR1 LNHDA, CDR2 SQIVND (reference sequence). Trimming left V 7 bases short and J 2 bases short, with 17 bases between.

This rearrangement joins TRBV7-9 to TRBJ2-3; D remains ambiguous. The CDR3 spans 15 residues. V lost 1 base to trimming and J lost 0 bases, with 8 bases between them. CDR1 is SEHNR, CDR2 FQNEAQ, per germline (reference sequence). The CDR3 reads CASSLVVDSTDTQYF. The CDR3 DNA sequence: TGTGCCAGCAGCTTAGTGGTAGATAGCACAGATACGCAGTATTTT.

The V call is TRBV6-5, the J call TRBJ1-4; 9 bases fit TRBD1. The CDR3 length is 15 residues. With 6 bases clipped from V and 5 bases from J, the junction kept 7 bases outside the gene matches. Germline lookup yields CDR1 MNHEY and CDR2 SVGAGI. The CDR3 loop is CASSYGDRANEKLFF. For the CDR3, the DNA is TGTGCCAGCAGCTACGGGGACAGGGCGAATGAAAAACTGTTTTTT.

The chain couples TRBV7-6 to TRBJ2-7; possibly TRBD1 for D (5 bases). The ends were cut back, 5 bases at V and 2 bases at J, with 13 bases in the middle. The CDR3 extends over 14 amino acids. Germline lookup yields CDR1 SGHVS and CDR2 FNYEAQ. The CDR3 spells CASSPQTDPYEQYF. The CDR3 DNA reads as TGTGCCAGCAGCCCTCAGACAGATCCCTACGAGCAGTACTTC.

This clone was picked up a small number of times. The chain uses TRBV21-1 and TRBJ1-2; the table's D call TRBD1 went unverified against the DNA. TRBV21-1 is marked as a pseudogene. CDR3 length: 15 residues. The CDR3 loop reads CASSKVHRPPYGYTF. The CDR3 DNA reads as TGTGCCAGCAGCAAAGTGCACAGGCCGCCCTATGGCTACACCTTC.

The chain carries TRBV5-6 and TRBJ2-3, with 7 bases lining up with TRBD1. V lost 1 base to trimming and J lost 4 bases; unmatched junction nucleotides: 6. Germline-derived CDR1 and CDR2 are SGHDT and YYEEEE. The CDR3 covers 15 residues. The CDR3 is CASSLTGVSPDTQYF. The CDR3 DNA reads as TGTGCCAGCAGCTTGACAGGGGTTTCACCAGATACGCAGTATTTT.

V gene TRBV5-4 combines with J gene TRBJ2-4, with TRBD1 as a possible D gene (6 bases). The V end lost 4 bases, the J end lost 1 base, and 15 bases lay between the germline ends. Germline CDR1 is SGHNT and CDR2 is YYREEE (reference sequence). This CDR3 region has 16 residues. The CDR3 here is CASSQGHNLAKNIQYF. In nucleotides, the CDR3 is TGTGCCAGCAGCCAGGGACATAACCTTGCCAAAAACATTCAGTACTTC. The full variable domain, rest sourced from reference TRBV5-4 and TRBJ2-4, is ETGVTQSPTHLIKTRGQQVTLRCSSQSGHNTVSWYQQALGQGPQFIFQYYREEENGRGNFPPRFSGLQFPNYSSELNVNALELDDSALYLCASSQGHNLAKNIQYFGAGTRLSVL.

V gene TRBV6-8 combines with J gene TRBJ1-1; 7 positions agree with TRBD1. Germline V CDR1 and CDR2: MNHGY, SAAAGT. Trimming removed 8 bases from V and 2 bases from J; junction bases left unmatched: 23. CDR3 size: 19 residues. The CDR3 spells CASPQPPQTGRGVNTEAFF. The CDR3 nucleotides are TGTGCCAGCCCGCAACCCCCCCAGACAGGGCGAGGTGTCAACACTGAAGCTTTCTTT.